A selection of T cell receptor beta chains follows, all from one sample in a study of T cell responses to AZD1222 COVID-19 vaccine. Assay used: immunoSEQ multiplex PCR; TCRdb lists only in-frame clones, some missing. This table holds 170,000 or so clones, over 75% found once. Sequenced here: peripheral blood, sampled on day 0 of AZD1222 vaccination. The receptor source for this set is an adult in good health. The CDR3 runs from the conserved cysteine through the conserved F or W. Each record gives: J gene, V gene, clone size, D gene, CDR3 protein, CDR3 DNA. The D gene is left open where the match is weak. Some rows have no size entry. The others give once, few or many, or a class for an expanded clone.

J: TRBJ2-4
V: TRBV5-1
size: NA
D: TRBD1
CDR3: CASSSHMGQGVKNIQYF
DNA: TGCGCCAGCAGCTCGCATATGGGACAGGGAGTAAAAAACATTCAGTACTTC

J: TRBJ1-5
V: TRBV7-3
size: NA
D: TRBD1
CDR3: CASSSQGDQPQHF
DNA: TGTGCCAGCAGCTCGCAGGGGGATCAGCCCCAGCATTTT

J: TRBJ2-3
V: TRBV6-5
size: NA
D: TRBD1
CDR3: CATGDRGRGDTQYF
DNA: TGTGCCACCGGGGACAGGGGAAGGGGAGATACGCAGTATTTT

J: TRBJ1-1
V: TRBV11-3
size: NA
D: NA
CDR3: CASSLGGRNTEAFF
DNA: TGTGCCAGCAGCTTAGGGGGCAGGAACACTGAAGCTTTCTTT

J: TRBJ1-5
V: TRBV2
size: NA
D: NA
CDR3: CASSLGQSPNQPQHF
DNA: TGTGCCAGCAGTCTGGGTCAAAGTCCGAATCAGCCCCAGCATTTT

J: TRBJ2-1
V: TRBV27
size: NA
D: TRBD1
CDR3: CASRARGRWVNEQFF
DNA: TGTGCCAGCAGGGCGAGGGGGCGGTGGGTCAATGAGCAGTTCTTC

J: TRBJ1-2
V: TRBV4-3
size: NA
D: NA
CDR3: CASSPGASSRWGYTF
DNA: TGCGCCAGCAGCCCCGGGGCCTCTTCTCGATGGGGCTACACCTTC

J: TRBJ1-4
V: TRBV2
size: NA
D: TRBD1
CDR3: CASRGTGYEKLFF
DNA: TGTGCCAGCAGGGGGACAGGATATGAAAAACTGTTTTTT

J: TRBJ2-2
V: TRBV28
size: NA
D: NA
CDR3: CASSFKTLGELFF
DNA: TGTGCCAGCAGTTTTAAGACTCTCGGGGAGCTGTTTTTT

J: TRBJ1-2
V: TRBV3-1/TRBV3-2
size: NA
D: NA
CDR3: CASSQGKGLVYGYTF
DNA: TGTGCCAGCAGCCAAGGAAAAGGATTGGTCTATGGCTACACCTTC

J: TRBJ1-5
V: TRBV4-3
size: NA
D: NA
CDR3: CASSQVWDNAQPQHF
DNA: TGCGCCAGCAGCCAAGTATGGGACAATGCTCAGCCCCAGCATTTT

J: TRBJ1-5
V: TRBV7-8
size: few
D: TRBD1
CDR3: CASSLRTGNSNQPQHF
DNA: TGTGCCAGCAGCCTGAGGACAGGGAATAGCAATCAGCCCCAGCATTTT

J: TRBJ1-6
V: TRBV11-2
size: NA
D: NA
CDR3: CASSFQGDNSPLHF
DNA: TGTGCCAGCAGCTTTCAAGGGGATAATTCACCCCTCCACTTT

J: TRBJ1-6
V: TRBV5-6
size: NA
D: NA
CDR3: CASSFIGARNSPLHF
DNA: TGTGCCAGCAGCTTCATAGGGGCCAGGAATTCACCCCTCCACTTT

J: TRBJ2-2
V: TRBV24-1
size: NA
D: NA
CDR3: CATSDNRQSPGELFF
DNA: TGTGCCACCAGTGACAATCGTCAATCCCCCGGGGAGCTGTTTTTT

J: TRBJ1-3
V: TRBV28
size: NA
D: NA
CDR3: CASSSDHPSGNTIYF
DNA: TGTGCCAGCAGTTCGGACCACCCCTCTGGAAACACCATATATTTT

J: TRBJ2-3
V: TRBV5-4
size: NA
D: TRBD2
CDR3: CASSLAGTSGGFPTQYF
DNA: TGTGCCAGCAGCTTGGCAGGGACTAGCGGGGGTTTCCCCACGCAGTATTTT

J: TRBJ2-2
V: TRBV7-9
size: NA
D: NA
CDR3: CASSRWGVHLNTGELFF
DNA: TGTGCCAGCAGCCGGTGGGGGGTTCACCTAAACACCGGGGAGCTGTTTTTT

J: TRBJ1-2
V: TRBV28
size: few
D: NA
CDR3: CASRIRGYYGYTF
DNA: TGTGCCAGCAGAATCAGGGGTTACTATGGCTACACCTTC

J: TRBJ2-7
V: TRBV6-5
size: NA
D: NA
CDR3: CASSYSMGHPGEQYF
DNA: TGTGCCAGCAGTTACTCTATGGGACATCCTGGGGAGCAGTACTTC

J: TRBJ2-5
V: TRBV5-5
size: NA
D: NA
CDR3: CASTGRGFGETQYF
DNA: TGTGCCAGCACCGGACGTGGTTTTGGGGAAACCCAGTACTTC

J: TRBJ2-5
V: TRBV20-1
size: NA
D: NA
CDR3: CSASLRETQYF
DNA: TGCAGTGCTAGTCTGAGAGAGACCCAGTACTTC

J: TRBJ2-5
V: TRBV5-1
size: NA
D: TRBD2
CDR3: CASSFAGDQETQYF
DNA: TGCGCCAGCAGCTTCGCGGGGGACCAAGAGACCCAGTACTTC

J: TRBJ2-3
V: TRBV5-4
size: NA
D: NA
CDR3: CASSLGLVSTDTQYF
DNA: TGTGCCAGCAGCTTGGGGCTAGTGAGCACAGATACGCAGTATTTT

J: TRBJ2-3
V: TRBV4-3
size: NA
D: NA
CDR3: CASSLQTSTDTQYF
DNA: TGCGCCAGCAGCCTCCAGACAAGCACAGATACGCAGTATTTT

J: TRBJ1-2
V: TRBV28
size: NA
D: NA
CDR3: CASRVDSGYGYTF
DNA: TGTGCCAGCAGGGTGGACAGCGGCTATGGCTACACCTTC

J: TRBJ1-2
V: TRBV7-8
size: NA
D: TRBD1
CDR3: CASSLFLRDRELNYGYTF
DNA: TGTGCCAGCAGCCTCTTCTTACGGGACAGGGAATTGAACTATGGCTACACCTTC

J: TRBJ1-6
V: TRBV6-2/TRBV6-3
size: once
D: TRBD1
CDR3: CASSEHRDSYNSPLHF
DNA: TGTGCCAGCAGCGAACACCGGGACAGCTATAATTCACCCCTCCACTTT

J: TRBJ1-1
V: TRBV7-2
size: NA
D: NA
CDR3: CASSMGLNTEAFF
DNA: TGTGCCAGCAGCATGGGACTGAACACTGAAGCTTTCTTT

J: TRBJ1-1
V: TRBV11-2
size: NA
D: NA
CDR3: CASSRPAATDLMNTEAFF
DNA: TGTGCCAGCAGCCGCCCCGCCGCGACAGACTTAATGAACACTGAAGCTTTCTTT

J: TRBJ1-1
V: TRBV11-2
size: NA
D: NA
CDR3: CASSLVVQDTEAFF
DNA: TGTGCCAGCAGCTTAGTTGTGCAGGACACTGAAGCTTTCTTT

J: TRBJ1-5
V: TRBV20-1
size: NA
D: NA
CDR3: CSASQLREGGSNQPQHF
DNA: TGCAGTGCTAGTCAACTCAGGGAAGGGGGTAGCAATCAGCCCCAGCATTTT

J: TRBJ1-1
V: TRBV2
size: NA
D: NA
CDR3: CASSAEKGGFVAFF
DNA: TGTGCCAGCAGTGCTGAGAAAGGGGGTTTTGTAGCTTTCTTT

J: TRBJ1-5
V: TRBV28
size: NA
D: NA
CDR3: CASSRGHSNQPQHF
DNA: TGTGCCAGCAGCCGGGGACACAGCAATCAGCCCCAGCATTTT

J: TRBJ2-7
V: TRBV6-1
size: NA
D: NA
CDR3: CASSESRDEQYF
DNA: TGTGCCAGCAGTGAATCGAGGGACGAGCAGTACTTC

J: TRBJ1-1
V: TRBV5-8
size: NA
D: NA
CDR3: CASSFSRIRAFF
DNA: TGTGCCAGCAGCTTCTCCCGGATTAGGGCTTTCTTT

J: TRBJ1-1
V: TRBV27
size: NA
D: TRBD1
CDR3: CASSFWQGGTEAFF
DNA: TGTGCCAGCAGTTTTTGGCAGGGGGGAACTGAAGCTTTCTTT

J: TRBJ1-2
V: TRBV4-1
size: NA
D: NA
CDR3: CASSQRQGTYGYTF
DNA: TGCGCCAGCAGCCAACGTCAGGGAACCTATGGCTACACCTTC

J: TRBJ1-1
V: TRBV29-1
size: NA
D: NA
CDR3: CSVGVSTEAFF
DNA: TGCAGCGTTGGGGTGAGCACTGAAGCTTTCTTT

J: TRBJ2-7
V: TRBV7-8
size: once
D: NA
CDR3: CASSLGSGIGIHEQYF
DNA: TGTGCCAGCAGCTTAGGATCAGGGATTGGAATCCACGAGCAGTACTTC

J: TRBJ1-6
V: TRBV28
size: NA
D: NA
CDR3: CASRAGRSSYNSPLHF
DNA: TGTGCCAGCAGAGCAGGGAGGAGCTCCTATAATTCACCCCTCCACTTT

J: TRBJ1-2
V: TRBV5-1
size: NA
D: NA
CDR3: CASSLDNYGYTF
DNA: TGCGCCAGCAGCTTGGACAACTATGGCTACACCTTC

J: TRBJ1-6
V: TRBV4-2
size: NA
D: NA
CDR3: CASSQDLVASYSPLHF
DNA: TGTGCCAGCAGCCAAGATCTTGTGGCCTCCTATTCACCCCTCCACTTT

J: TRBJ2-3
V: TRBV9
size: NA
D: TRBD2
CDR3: CARELRLAGRGDTQYF
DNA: TGTGCCAGGGAACTCCGGTTAGCGGGGAGGGGAGATACGCAGTATTTT

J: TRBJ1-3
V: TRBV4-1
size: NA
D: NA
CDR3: CASSQAPAVFSGNTIYF
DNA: TGCGCCAGCAGCCAGGCCCCGGCAGTCTTCTCTGGAAACACCATATATTTT

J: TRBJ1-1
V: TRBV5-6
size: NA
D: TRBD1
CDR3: CASNFWDRAREAFF
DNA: TGTGCCAGCAACTTTTGGGACAGGGCCCGAGAAGCTTTCTTT

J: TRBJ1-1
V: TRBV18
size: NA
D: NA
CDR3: CASSPTVVTNTEAFF
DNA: TGTGCCAGCTCACCTACCGTGGTTACGAACACTGAAGCTTTCTTT

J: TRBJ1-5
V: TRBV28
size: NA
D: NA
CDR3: CASSLFTSPNQPQHF
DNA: TGTGCCAGCAGTTTATTCACCAGCCCAAATCAGCCCCAGCATTTT